The clone carrying this TCR beta chain showed up just once. This entry is derived from a study of blood T cells in healthy people across ages. PCR was performed a second time for about 7 to 11 cycles using a sample-barcoded 5' primer and a J-beta primer mix. TCRdb reanalysed the 5' RACE reads using MiXCR and keeps one entry per CDR3 protein. This table holds a few hundred thousand distinct CDR3 sequences, 27% found once. Germline values: CDR1 SEHNR, CDR2 FQNEAQ (reference sequence). This CDR3 is built from 17 residues. V shed 4 bases and J shed 8 bases, with 26 bases lying between them. The source material was blood. The chain links TRBV7-9 to TRBJ1-2; perhaps TRBD1 as D (5 bases). This clonotype was obtained from a woman in her 70s in good health. In DNA, the CDR3 is TGTGCCAGCAGCTCGCCCGAGGGGAGGGCCGGAGTCGGGGGCTACACCTTC. It codes for CASSSPEGRAGVGGYTF. Using reference TRBV7-9 and TRBJ1-2 for the parts outside the CDR3, the full variable domain is DTGVSQNPRHKITKRGQNVTFRCDPISEHNRLYWYRQTLGQGPEFLTYFQNEAQLEKSRLLSDRFSAERPKGSFSTLEIQRTEQGDSAMYLCASSSPEGRAGVGGYTFGSGTRLTVV.